These T cell receptor beta chains were read from a single sample in a study of cytomegalovirus exposure and HLA in healthy donors. Assay used: immunoSEQ multiplex PCR; TCRdb lists only in-frame clones, some missing. Here the sample table reports about 74,000 clones. Sequenced sample: PBMCs. The receptors were sampled from a female donor in good health and CMV-seropositive. Each CDR3 is given with its conserved first and last residue. The D gene is left open where the match is weak.

TRBJ2-3	NA	TRBV27	13	TGTGCCAGCAGTTTAGTGGGCGAAGATACGCAGTATTTT	CASSLVGEDTQYF
TRBJ1-1	NA	TRBV4-3	14	TGCGCCAGCAGCCAAGTCAGGGGAGGGACTGAAGCTTTCTTT	CASSQVRGGTEAFF
TRBJ1-6	NA	TRBV4-3	12	TGCGCCAGCAGCTTGGGCTCTTCACCCCTCCACTTT	CASSLGSSPLHF
TRBJ2-5	TRBD2	TRBV6-5	15	TGTGCCAGCCAACTAGGGGCTAGCGGGAGGAAGACCCAGTACTTC	CASQLGASGRKTQYF
TRBJ2-7	TRBD2	TRBV28	15	TGTGCCAGCAGTCGGACTAGCGGGAGGATTTACGAGCAGTACTTC	CASSRTSGRIYEQYF
TRBJ2-5	NA	TRBV4-3	16	TGCGCCAGCAGCCAAGGGTGGGCGGGGCGCCAAGAGACCCAGTACTTC	CASSQGWAGRQETQYF
TRBJ1-5	NA	TRBV5-1	14	TGCGCCAGCAGCTTGGTATCTGGTGCGCAGCCCCAGCATTTT	CASSLVSGAQPQHF
TRBJ2-5	NA	TRBV2	13	TGTGCCAGCAGAGAACGGGGACAAGAGACCCAGTACTTC	CASRERGQETQYF
TRBJ2-3	NA	TRBV28	14	TGTGCCAGCAGTTTAAAGGTGGGGGCCCGGCTAGGGTATTTT	CASSLKVGARLGYF
TRBJ2-5	NA	TRBV6-5	13	TGTGCCAGCAGTTCCCAGCGGAAAGAGACCCAGTACTTC	CASSSQRKETQYF
TRBJ1-1	NA	TRBV4-1	15	TGCGCCAGCAGCCAAGTTGCGACAGCGAACACTGAAGCTTTCTTT	CASSQVATANTEAFF
TRBJ1-5	TRBD1	TRBV28	20	TGTGCCAGCAGTCCCCTCCGGGACAGGGGGCGCAGGGGCATTAATCAGCCCCAGCATTTT	CASSPLRDRGRRGINQPQHF
TRBJ2-3	TRBD2	TRBV10-2	17	TGCGCCAGCAGTTCTGGGACTAGCGGGGGGGCCGCAGATACGCAGTATTTT	CASSSGTSGGAADTQYF
TRBJ2-7	TRBD2	TRBV9	16	TGTGCCAGCAGCGTAGCTCTTAGCGGGAGAGTTTACGAGCAGTACTTC	CASSVALSGRVYEQYF
TRBJ2-1	TRBD2	TRBV4-2	16	TGTGCCAGCAGCCAAGATCTAGCGGGAGTCAACAATGAGCAGTTCTTC	CASSQDLAGVNNEQFF
TRBJ2-3	TRBD2	TRBV7-2	14	TGTGCCAGCAGCTTAGCGGGAGGGCGAGATACGCAGTATTTT	CASSLAGGRDTQYF
TRBJ2-2	TRBD2	TRBV5-4	17	TGTGCCAGCGCTACTCTAGCGGGAGGGCGAGTTTCCGGGGAGCTGTTTTTT	CASATLAGGRVSGELFF
TRBJ2-7	TRBD2	TRBV5-6	14	TGTGCCAGCAGCTTCGGGACTAGGACCTACGAGCAGTACTTC	CASSFGTRTYEQYF
TRBJ2-7	TRBD1	TRBV19	13	TGTGCCAGTAGTTTGGGACAGCCCTACGAGCAGTACTTC	CASSLGQPYEQYF
TRBJ2-4	NA	TRBV13	14	TGTGCCAGCAGCTTAAACCGAGGGGGTAACATTCAGTACTTC	CASSLNRGGNIQYF
TRBJ2-7	TRBD2	TRBV4-3	16	TGCGCCAGCAGCCAAGCCCCCGGGACTAGCGGGTCCGAGCAGTACTTC	CASSQAPGTSGSEQYF
TRBJ2-3	TRBD2	TRBV19	18	TGTGCCAGTAGTCCGCTATTAGGGACTAGCGGGGGCACAGATACGCAGTATTTT	CASSPLLGTSGGTDTQYF
TRBJ2-1	NA	TRBV11-2	16	TGTGCCAGCAGCTTAGATCCCCTGAGGTGGAGCAATGAGCAGTTCTTC	CASSLDPLRWSNEQFF
TRBJ2-1	TRBD2	TRBV19	19	TGTGCCAGTAGTTGGTCCGCGCGGACTCTAGCGGGAGGGCGGAATGAGCAGTTCTTC	CASSWSARTLAGGRNEQFF
TRBJ2-7	TRBD2	TRBV6-1	15	TGTGCCAGCAGTGTAACTAGCGGGAGGGGTCGTGAGCAGTACTTC	CASSVTSGRGREQYF
TRBJ1-1	TRBD1	TRBV5-4	16	TGTGCCAGCAGCTTGGGGGACAGGGTGATGAACACTGAAGCTTTCTTT	CASSLGDRVMNTEAFF
TRBJ1-2	TRBD1	TRBV2	14	TGTGCCAGCTCACGAGAGGTGGGACAGATTGGCTACACCTTC	CASSREVGQIGYTF
TRBJ2-3	TRBD2	TRBV9	18	TGTGCCAGCAGTACCCGGGAGGGAGCGGGGGGGCTGGCAGATACGCAGTATTTT	CASSTREGAGGLADTQYF
TRBJ1-1	TRBD1	TRBV4-2	14	TGTGCCAGCACCTGGGACAGCGTGAACACTGAAGCTTTCTTT	CASTWDSVNTEAFF
TRBJ1-5	NA	TRBV6-6	15	TGTGCCAGCAGTGGCAGGGGAAATAGCAATCAGCCCCAGCATTTT	CASSGRGNSNQPQHF
TRBJ2-5	TRBD2	TRBV11-2	17	TGTGCCAGCAGCCGCGTTAGCGGGGGGGCGAGAGGAGAGACCCAGTACTTC	CASSRVSGGARGETQYF
TRBJ1-1	TRBD1	TRBV6-1	14	TGTGCCAGCAGTGAGGGACAGGGTAACACTGAAGCTTTCTTT	CASSEGQGNTEAFF
TRBJ2-5	TRBD2	TRBV9	16	TGTGCCAGCAGCCCCCCTAGGACTAGCGGGGGGGAGACCCAGTACTTC	CASSPPRTSGGETQYF
TRBJ1-1	TRBD1	TRBV6-6	15	TGTGCCAGCAGTTCTCCGGACAGGGGGCTTACTGAAGCTTTCTTT	CASSSPDRGLTEAFF
TRBJ2-7	NA	TRBV6-1	16	TGTGCCAGCAGTGGCCCCTACAGGGCCCAGGTTGACGAGCAGTACTTC	CASSGPYRAQVDEQYF
TRBJ2-2	TRBD2	TRBV7-2	18	TGTGCCAGCAGCTCGAGTCTAGCGGGAGGGGGATACACCGGGGAGCTGTTTTTT	CASSSSLAGGGYTGELFF
TRBJ1-4	NA	TRBV6-5	15	TGTGCCAGCAGGGTAGACGGAGCAACTAATGAAAAACTGTTTTTT	CASRVDGATNEKLFF
TRBJ1-4	NA	TRBV7-9	13	TGTGCCAGCAGCTTACGCGGGGGGGAAAAACTGTTTTTT	CASSLRGGEKLFF
TRBJ2-5	NA	TRBV11-2	15	TGTGCCAGCAGCTTCGGGACATTTGGGAAAGAGACCCAGTACTTC	CASSFGTFGKETQYF
TRBJ2-7	TRBD2	TRBV5-1	16	TGCGCCAGCAGCTTAACTCCGACTAGCGGGCCTTACGAGCAGTACTTC	CASSLTPTSGPYEQYF
TRBJ2-3	NA	TRBV4-3	15	TGCGCCAGCAGCCAAGAGGGCTGGGGGGCAGATACGCAGTATTTT	CASSQEGWGADTQYF
TRBJ2-7	NA	TRBV6-1	15	TGTGCCAGCAGTGAAGCGCGGGACCCACCCTACGAGCAGTACTTC	CASSEARDPPYEQYF
TRBJ2-1	NA	TRBV7-8	16	TGTGCCAGCAGCCCCCGAGGCGCTTCGCCCTACAATGAGCAGTTCTTC	CASSPRGASPYNEQFF
TRBJ2-3	NA	TRBV25-1	18	TGTGCCAGCAGTGAACGCCATAGCGGTCCACTAAGCCCAGATACGCAGTATTTT	CASSERHSGPLSPDTQYF
TRBJ1-2	NA	TRBV7-8	15	TGTGCCAGCAGCTTAGCGCGGGTAGCTAACTATGGCTACACCTTC	CASSLARVANYGYTF
TRBJ2-5	NA	TRBV2	13	TGTGCCAGCAGTGTGAACAGGCAAGAGACCCAGTACTTC	CASSVNRQETQYF
TRBJ1-6	NA	TRBV9	15	TGTGCCAGCACCCTCGGGGAGGGCTATAATTCACCCCTCCACTTT	CASTLGEGYNSPLHF
TRBJ2-6	NA	TRBV6-5	15	TGTGCCAGCAGTTACACAGGCTCTGGGGCCAACGTCCTGACTTTC	CASSYTGSGANVLTF
TRBJ2-1	TRBD1	TRBV9	15	TGTGCCAGCAGCGTTTTACAGGGGGCGGGCAATGAGCAGTTCTTC	CASSVLQGAGNEQFF
TRBJ2-1	NA	TRBV19	13	TGTGCCAGTAGGGATGGGCTTTACAATGAGCAGTTCTTC	CASRDGLYNEQFF
TRBJ2-7	TRBD2	TRBV4-2	14	TGTGCCAGCAGCCAAGATCCGGGAGCGGGGGAGCAGTACTTC	CASSQDPGAGEQYF
TRBJ2-5	NA	TRBV6-1	14	TGTGCCAGCAGCCCAGGGGGGCTTCAAGAGACCCAGTACTTC	CASSPGGLQETQYF
TRBJ2-7	TRBD2	TRBV4-3	17	TGCGCCAGCAGCCCAACAATTGCTCTAGCGGGAGGGGGCGAGCAGTACTTC	CASSPTIALAGGGEQYF